This T cell receptor (beta chain) was observed in a study of CD8 T cells in ankylosing spondylitis. Notes on the study in general: There was a TCR beta motif, made of 7 to 9 highly homologous variants, that appeared characteristic of ankylosing spondylitis blood. Clones linked to disease were reported to show significant enrichment in matched ankylosing spondylitis synovial fluid.

TCRdb redid the calling of the 5' RACE reads with MiXCR, one entry per CDR3 protein. This table holds roughly 230,000 distinct CDR3 sequences, about a sixth found once. There are 12 residues in the CDR3. CDR1 is SQVTM, CDR2 ANQGSEA, per germline. V was trimmed by 8 bases and J by 3 bases, leaving 10 bases between them. The table lists this clonotype with many counts. Its target is not known. This TCR was sampled from a male donor with ankylosing spondylitis or in good health (not recorded which). The chain uses TRBV29-1 and TRBJ2-2; no clear D gene. The sample comprised blood, either unsorted or a sorted T cell fraction (not recorded which). CDR3 bases: TGCAGCCTGATAATGGACACCGGGGAGCTGTTTTTT. Its protein is CSLIMDTGELFF.